What follows describes a single TCR beta chain. Other DNA sequences in the sample encode the same CDR3. Sequenced by immunoSEQ multiplex PCR; TCRdb stores in-frame clones only, minus some. There are about 64,000 clones in the sample; around 65% occur only once, and 51% lies in the top ten. Before they entered the study, exposed participants had met a COVID-19 case within 2 weeks. Trimming took 2 bases from V and 0 from J, leaving 8 bases between them. Germline values: CDR1 SGHTA, CDR2 FQGNSA. The CDR3 totals 15 residues. This record belongs to a study of blood T cell repertoires in COVID-19. Whole-study context: From the United States, Italy and Spain came samples of acute and convalescent COVID-19. From T cells, B-cell-depleted T cells, or PBMCs came the material, which was cDNA or gDNA.

The sequenced sample consisted of PBMCs or T cells enriched from blood (not recorded which). The receptor was isolated from a woman aged 60-75 years who had been exposed to COVID-19. The chain is built from TRBV7-2 and TRBJ2-1; unclear D gene. CDR3 nucleotide sequence: TGTGCCAGCAGCTTATCGGTGAGCTCCTACAATGAGCAGTTCTTC. This encodes CASSLSVSSYNEQFF. Using reference TRBV7-2 and TRBJ2-1 for the parts outside the CDR3, the full variable domain is GAGVSQSPSNKVTEKGKDVELRCDPISGHTALYWYRQSLGQGLEFLIYFQGNSAPDKSGLPSDRFSAERTGGSVSTLTIQRTQQEDSAVYLCASSLSVSSYNEQFFGPGTRLTVL.